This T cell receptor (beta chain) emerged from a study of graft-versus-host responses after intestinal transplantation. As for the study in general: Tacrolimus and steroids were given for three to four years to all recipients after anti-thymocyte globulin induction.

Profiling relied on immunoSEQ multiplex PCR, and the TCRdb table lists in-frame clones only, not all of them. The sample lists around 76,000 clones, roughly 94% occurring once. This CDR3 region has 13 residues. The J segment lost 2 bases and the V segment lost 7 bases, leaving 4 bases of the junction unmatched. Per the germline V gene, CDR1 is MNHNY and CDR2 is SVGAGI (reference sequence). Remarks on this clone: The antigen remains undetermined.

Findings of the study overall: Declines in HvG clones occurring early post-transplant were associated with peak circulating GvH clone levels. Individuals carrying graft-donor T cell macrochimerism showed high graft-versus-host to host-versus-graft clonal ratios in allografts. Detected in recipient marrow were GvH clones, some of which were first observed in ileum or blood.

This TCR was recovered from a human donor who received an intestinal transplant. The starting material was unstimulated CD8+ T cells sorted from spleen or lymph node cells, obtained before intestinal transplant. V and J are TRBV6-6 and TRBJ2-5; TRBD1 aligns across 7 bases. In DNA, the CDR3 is TGTGCCAGCACTAGGACAGGTCAAGAGACCCAGTACTTC. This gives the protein CASTRTGQETQYF.